Listed here is a single T cell receptor beta chain. This sample was included in a study of cytomegalovirus exposure and HLA in healthy donors. The study ran its PCR with 60 Vbeta and 13 Jbeta primers. Here immunoSEQ multiplex PCR was the method, and the copy in TCRdb shows in-frame clones only, minus some. The table has 150,000 or so clones, more than 60% seen once. From germline, CDR1 is MNHEY and CDR2 SVGAGI. The CDR3 loop spans 15 amino acids. V shed 0 bases and J 2 bases; nucleotides not matched to a gene: 4. This chain joins TRBV6-5 and TRBJ2-7; TRBD1 agrees at 7 bases. The receptor's source is a man between 18 and 35 years old in good health and CMV-seropositive. Sequenced sample: PBMCs. The DNA of the CDR3 is TGTGCCAGCAGTTACTCGGAGACAGGGCCCTACGAGCAGTACTTC. It yields the protein CASSYSETGPYEQYF.